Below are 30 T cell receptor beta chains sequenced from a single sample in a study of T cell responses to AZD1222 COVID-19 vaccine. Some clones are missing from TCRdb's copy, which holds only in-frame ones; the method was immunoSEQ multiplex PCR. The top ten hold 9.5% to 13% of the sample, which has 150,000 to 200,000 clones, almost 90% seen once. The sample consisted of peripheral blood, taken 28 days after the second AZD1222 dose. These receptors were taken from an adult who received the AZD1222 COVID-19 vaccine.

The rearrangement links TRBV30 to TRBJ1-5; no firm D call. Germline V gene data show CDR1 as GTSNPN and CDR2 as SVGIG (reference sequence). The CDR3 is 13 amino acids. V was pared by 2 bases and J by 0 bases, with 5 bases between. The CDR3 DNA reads TGTGCCTGGAGTCCTAGTAGCAATCAGCCCCAGCATTTT. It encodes CAWSPSSNQPQHF.

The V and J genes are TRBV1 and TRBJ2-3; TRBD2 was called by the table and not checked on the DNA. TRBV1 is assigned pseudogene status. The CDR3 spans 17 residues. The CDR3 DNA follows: TGCACCAGCAGCCAAGTGGCTAGCGGGGAAAGCACAGATACGCAGTATTTT. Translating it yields CTSSQVASGESTDTQYF.

The CDR3 here is CASGPQGDNSPLHF. CDR3 sequence (DNA): TGTGCTAGTGGTCCTCAGGGAGATAATTCACCCCTCCACTTT. The chain carries TRBV12-5 and TRBJ1-6; a possible D gene is TRBD1 (5 bases). CDR1 is LGHNT and CDR2 is FRNRAP in the germline V gene. V lost 5 bases to trimming and J lost 5 bases, with 10 bases between them. The CDR3 extends over 14 amino acids.

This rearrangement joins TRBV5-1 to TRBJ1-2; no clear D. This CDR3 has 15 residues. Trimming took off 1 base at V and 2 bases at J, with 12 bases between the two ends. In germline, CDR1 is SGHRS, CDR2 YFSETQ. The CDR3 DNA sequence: TGCGCCAGCAGCTTGAGCGGACCGACGAACTATGGCTACACCTTC. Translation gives CASSLSGPTNYGYTF. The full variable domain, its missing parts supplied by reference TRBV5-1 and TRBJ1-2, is KAGVTQTPRYLIKTRGQQVTLSCSPISGHRSVSWYQQTPGQGLQFLFEYFSETQRNKGNFPGRFSGRQFSNSRSEMNVSTLELGDSALYLCASSLSGPTNYGYTFGSGTRLTVV.

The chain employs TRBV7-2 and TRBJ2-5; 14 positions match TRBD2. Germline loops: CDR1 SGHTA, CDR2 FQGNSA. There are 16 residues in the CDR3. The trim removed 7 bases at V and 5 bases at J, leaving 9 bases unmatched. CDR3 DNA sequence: TGTGCCAGCAATCCCAGACTAGCGGGGGGGCGGGAGACCCAGTACTTC. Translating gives CASNPRLAGGRETQYF.

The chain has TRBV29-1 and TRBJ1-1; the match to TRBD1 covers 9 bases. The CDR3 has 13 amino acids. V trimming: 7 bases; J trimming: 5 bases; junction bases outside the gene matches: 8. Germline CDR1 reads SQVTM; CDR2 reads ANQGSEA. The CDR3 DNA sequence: TGCAGCGGCCTACAGGGGGCGCGAACTGAAGCTTTCTTT. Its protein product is CSGLQGARTEAFF.

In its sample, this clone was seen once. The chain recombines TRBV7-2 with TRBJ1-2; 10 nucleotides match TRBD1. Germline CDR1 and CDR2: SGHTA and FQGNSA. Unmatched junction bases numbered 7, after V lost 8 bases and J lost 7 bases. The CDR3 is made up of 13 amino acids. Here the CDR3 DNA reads TGTGCCAGCGGTCGACAGGGGGCGCGTGGCTACACCTTC. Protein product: CASGRQGARGYTF.

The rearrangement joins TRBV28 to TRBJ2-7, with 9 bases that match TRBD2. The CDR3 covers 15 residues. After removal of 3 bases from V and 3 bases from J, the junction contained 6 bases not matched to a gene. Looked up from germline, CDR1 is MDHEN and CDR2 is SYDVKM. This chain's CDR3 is CASSFGGGGGYEQYF. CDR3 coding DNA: TGTGCCAGCAGTTTCGGCGGCGGGGGGGGCTACGAGCAGTACTTC.

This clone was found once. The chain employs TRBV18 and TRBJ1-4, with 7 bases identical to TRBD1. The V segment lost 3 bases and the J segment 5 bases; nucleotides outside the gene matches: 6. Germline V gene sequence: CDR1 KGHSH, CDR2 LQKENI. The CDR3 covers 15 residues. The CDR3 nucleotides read TGTGCCAGCTCACCTGCGACAGGGCCCAATGAAAAACTGTTTTTT. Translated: CASSPATGPNEKLFF.

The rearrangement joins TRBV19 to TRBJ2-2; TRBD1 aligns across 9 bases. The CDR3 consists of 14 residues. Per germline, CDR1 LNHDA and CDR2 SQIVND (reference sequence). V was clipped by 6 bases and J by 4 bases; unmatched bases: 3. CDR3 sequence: CASRGQGLTGELFF. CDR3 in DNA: TGTGCCAGTAGGGGACAGGGACTCACCGGGGAGCTGTTTTTT.

Written as DNA, the CDR3 is TGTGCCTGGAGTAGTGACACCGCCAATCCCCTCCACTTT. This translates into CAWSSDTANPLHF. The rearrangement joins TRBV30 to TRBJ1-6; D unclear. Germline V gene sequence: CDR1 GTSNPN, CDR2 SVGIG (reference sequence). The V gene lost 2 bases and the J gene lost 13 bases, with 15 bases spanning the gap. CDR3 length equals 13 residues.

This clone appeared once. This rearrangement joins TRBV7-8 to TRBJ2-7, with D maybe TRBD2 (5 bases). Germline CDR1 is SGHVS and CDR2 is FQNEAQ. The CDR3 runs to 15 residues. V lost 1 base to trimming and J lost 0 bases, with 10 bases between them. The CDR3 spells CASSLDPGYSYEQYF. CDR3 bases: TGTGCCAGCAGCTTAGATCCGGGGTACTCCTACGAGCAGTACTTC.

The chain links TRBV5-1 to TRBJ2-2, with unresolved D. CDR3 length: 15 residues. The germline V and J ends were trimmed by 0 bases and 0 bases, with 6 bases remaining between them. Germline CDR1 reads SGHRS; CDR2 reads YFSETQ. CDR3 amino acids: CASSLGGTNTGELFF. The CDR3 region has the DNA TGCGCCAGCAGCTTGGGCGGAACGAACACCGGGGAGCTGTTTTTT.

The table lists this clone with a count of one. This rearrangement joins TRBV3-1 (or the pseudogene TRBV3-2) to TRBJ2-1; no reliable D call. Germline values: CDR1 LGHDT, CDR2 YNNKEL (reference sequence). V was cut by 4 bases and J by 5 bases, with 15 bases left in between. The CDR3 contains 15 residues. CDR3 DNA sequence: TGTGCCAGCAGCCCAGCATGGGCTAAGGACAATGAGCAGTTCTTC. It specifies CASSPAWAKDNEQFF.

CDR3 sequence: CASSRTAGSYNEQFF. CDR3 DNA: TGTGCCAGCAGCCGTACGGCAGGGAGTTACAATGAGCAGTTCTTC. The rearrangement uses TRBV11-2 and TRBJ2-1; the D call may be TRBD1 or TRBD2 (5 bases each). With 5 bases removed from V and 4 bases from J, the gap between germline ends came to 15 bases. CDR1 and CDR2 (germline): SGHAT, FQNNGV. The CDR3 has 15 amino acids.

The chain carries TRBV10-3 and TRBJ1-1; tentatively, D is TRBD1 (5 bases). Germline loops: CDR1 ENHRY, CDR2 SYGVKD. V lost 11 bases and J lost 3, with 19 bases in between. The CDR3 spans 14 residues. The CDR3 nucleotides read TGTGCCGTTCGACGGGACTCCGCGGACACTGAAGCTTTCTTT. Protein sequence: CAVRRDSADTEAFF.

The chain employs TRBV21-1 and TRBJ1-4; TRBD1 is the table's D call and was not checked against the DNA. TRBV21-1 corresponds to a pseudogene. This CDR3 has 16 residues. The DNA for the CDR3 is TGTGCCAGCAGCAAAGAAGGGGGACCCAGGAATGAAAAACTGTTTTTT. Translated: CASSKEGGPRNEKLFF.

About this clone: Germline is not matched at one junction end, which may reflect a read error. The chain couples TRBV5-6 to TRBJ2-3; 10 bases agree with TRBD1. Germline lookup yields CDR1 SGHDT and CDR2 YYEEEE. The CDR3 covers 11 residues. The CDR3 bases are TGTGCCAGCAGCCTGGCGGACAGGGGGGATTTT. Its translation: CASSLADRGDF.

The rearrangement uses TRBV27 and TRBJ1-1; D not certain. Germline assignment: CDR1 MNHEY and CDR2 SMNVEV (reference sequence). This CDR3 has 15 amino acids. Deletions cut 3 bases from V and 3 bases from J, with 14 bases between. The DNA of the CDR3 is TGTGCCAGCAGTTTGGACGGCTCAAGCTACACTGAAGCTTTCTTT. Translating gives CASSLDGSSYTEAFF.

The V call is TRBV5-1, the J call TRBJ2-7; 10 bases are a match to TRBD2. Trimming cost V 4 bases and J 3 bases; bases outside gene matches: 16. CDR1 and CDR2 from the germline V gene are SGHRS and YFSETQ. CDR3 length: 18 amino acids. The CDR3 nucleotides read TGCGCCAGCAGCGCGGGACGCCTGGGTCTAGCGGGGGACTACGAGCAGTACTTC. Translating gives CASSAGRLGLAGDYEQYF.

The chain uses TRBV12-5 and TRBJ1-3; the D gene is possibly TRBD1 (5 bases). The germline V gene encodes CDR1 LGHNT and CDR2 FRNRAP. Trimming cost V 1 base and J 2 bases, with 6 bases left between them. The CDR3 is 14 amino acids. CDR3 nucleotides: TGTGCTAGTGGTTTGGGGGACGCTGGAAACACCATATATTTT. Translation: CASGLGDAGNTIYF.

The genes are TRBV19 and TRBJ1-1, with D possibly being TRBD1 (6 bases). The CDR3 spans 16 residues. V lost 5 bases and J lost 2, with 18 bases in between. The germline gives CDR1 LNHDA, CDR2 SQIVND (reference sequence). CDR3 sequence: CASSWSRDTTNTEAFF. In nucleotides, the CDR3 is TGTGCCAGTAGTTGGAGCCGGGACACCACCAACACTGAAGCTTTCTTT.

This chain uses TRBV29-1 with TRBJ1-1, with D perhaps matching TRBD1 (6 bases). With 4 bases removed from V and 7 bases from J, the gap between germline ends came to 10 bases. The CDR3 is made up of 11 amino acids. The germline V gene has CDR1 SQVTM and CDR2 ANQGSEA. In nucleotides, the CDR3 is TGCAGCGTTGGTAGGGGGGGTGAAGCTTTCTTT. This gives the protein CSVGRGGEAFF.

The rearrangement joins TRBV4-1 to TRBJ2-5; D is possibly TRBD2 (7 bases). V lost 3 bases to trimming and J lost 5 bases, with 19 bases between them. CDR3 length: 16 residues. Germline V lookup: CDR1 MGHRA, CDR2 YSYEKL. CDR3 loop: CASSQGKGGGEETQYF. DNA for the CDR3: TGCGCCAGCAGCCAGGGGAAAGGGGGGGGCGAGGAGACCCAGTACTTC.

This chain's CDR3 is CASSFDTNYGYTF. DNA of the CDR3: TGCGCCAGCAGCTTTGACACCAACTATGGCTACACCTTC. This sequence joins TRBV5-1 and TRBJ1-2, with D unresolved. The germline CDR1 and CDR2 sequences are SGHRS and YFSETQ. Trimming took off 2 bases at V and 2 bases at J, with 7 bases between the two ends. The CDR3 spans 13 residues.

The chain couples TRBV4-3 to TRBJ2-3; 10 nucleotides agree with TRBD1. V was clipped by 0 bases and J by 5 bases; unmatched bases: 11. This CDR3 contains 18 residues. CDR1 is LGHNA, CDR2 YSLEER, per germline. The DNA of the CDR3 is TGCGCCAGCAGCCAAGATTGGACAGGGGGTGTACAGGGAGATACGCAGTATTTT. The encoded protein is CASSQDWTGGVQGDTQYF.

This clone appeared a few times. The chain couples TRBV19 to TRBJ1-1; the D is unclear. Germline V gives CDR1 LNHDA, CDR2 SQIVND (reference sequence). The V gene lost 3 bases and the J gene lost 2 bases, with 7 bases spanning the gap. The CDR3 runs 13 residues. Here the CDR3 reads CASSITGNTEAFF. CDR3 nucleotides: TGTGCCAGTAGTATTACGGGTAACACTGAAGCTTTCTTT.

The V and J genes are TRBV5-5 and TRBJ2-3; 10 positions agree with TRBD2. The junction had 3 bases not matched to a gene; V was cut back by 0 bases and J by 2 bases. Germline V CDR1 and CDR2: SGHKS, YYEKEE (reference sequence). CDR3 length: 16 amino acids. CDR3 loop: CASSLVLAGDTDTQYF. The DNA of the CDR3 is TGTGCCAGCAGCTTGGTTCTAGCGGGGGACACAGATACGCAGTATTTT.

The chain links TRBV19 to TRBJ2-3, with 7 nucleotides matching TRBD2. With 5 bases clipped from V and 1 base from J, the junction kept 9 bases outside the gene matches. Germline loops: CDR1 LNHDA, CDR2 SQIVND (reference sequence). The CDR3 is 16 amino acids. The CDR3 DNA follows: TGTGCCAGTAGTTCCCGGGGGAGCGGGGGCACAGATACGCAGTATTTT. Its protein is CASSSRGSGGTDTQYF.

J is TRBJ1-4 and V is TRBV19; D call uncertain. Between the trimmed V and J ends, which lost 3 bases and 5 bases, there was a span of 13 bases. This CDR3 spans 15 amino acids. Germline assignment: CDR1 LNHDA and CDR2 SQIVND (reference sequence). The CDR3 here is CASSMRTLGNEKLFF. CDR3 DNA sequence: TGTGCCAGTAGTATGAGGACTCTGGGGAATGAAAAACTGTTTTTT.